This passage covers 24 T cell receptor beta chains from one sample sequenced in a study of graft-versus-host responses after intestinal transplantation. Method: immunoSEQ multiplex PCR; TCRdb's copy keeps in-frame clones and lacks some. The data contain just over 70,000 clones, approximately 87% of them singletons. Their antigen targets remain unknown. The specimen comprised unstimulated CD4+ T cells sorted from spleen or lymph node cells, sampled before transplant. These receptor sequences come from a human donor who was the organ donor for an intestinal transplant.

CDR3 loop: CASTSHSPLHF. The CDR3 coding sequence is TGTGCCAGCACCTCACACTCACCCCTCCACTTT. This chain joins TRBV28 and TRBJ1-6, with D unresolved. Germline values: CDR1 MDHEN, CDR2 SYDVKM. CDR3 size: 11 residues. V lost 7 bases and J lost 10, with 8 bases in between.

This clone has a handful of counts. The chain uses TRBV5-4 and TRBJ1-4; possibly TRBD1 for D (6 bases). In germline, CDR1 is SGHNT, CDR2 YYREEE (reference sequence). The V gene lost 3 bases and the J gene lost 4 bases, with 7 bases spanning the gap. This CDR3 has 13 residues. CDR3 DNA sequence: TGTGCCAGCAGCTCGGACAGTAATGAAAAACTGTTTTTT. Translating gives CASSSDSNEKLFF.

The CDR3 DNA reads as TGTGCCAGCAGTGAAATCCTGAGATCCGGGTTCCCCCTCAATTCACCCCTCCACTTT. Encoded protein: CASSEILRSGFPLNSPLHF. The genes are TRBV6-1 and TRBJ1-6; D ambiguous. Between the trimmed V and J ends, which lost 2 bases and 7 bases, there was a span of 24 bases. CDR1 is MNHNS and CDR2 is SASEGT in the germline V gene. The CDR3 spans 19 residues.

The chain employs TRBV9 and TRBJ1-5, with D possibly TRBD1 on 6 matching bases. CDR1 is SGDLS and CDR2 is YYNGEE in the germline V gene. Trimming cost V 1 base and J 5 bases, with 10 bases left between them. CDR3 length: 14 amino acids. The CDR3 region is CASSVSSGDQPQHF. The CDR3 bases are TGTGCCAGCAGCGTATCTTCAGGGGATCAGCCCCAGCATTTT.

This clone was counted once. V is TRBV7-3 and J is TRBJ1-6; 11 nucleotides line up with TRBD1. With V trimmed by 4 bases and J by 1 base, 9 bases remained unmatched. The CDR3 runs 19 residues. The germline CDR1 and CDR2 sequences are SGHTA and FQGTGA. CDR3 amino acids: CASSYTRDRGRSYNSPLHF. CDR3 bases: TGTGCCAGCAGCTATACCCGGGACAGGGGGAGATCCTATAATTCACCCCTCCACTTT. The whole variable domain, remainder taken from reference TRBV7-3 and TRBJ1-6, is GAGVSQTPSNKVTEKGKYVELRCDPISGHTALYWYRQSLGQGPEFLIYFQGTGAADDSGLPNDRFFAVRPEGSVSTLKIQRTERGDSAVYLCASSYTRDRGRSYNSPLHFGNGTRLTVT.

This rearrangement joins TRBV28 to TRBJ2-3; perhaps TRBD2 as D (6 bases). V shed 6 bases and J shed 3 bases, with 16 bases lying between them. CDR1 MDHEN and CDR2 SYDVKM come from the germline V gene. The CDR3 extends over 15 amino acids. The CDR3 DNA reads TGTGCCAGCAGCTTTACGGGTGCGGGAACAGATACGCAGTATTTT. Translated, it gives CASSFTGAGTDTQYF.

The chain recombines TRBV30 with TRBJ1-2; D perhaps matches TRBD1 (6 bases). Germline CDR1 and CDR2: GTSNPN and SVGIG (reference sequence). The CDR3 runs 15 residues. Trimming cost V 2 bases and J 3 bases, with 16 bases left between them. The CDR3, as DNA: TGTGCCTGGAGTAGGACAGCTTCTTTCCACTATGGCTACACCTTC. It specifies CAWSRTASFHYGYTF.

The chain employs TRBV2 and TRBJ1-6, with 7 bases fitting TRBD1. This CDR3 has 15 amino acids. The trim removed 6 bases at V and 6 bases at J, leaving 8 bases unmatched. Germline V gene sequence: CDR1 SNHLY, CDR2 FYNNEI. The CDR3, as DNA: TGTGCCAGCAGGGGACAGCCGGGGCTTAATTCACCCCTCCACTTT. Translated, it gives CASRGQPGLNSPLHF.

The genes are TRBV6-1 and TRBJ1-5, with a possible D match to TRBD1 (5 bases). The CDR3 runs to 15 residues. V lost 7 bases to trimming and J lost 3 bases, with 16 bases between them. Germline V CDR1 and CDR2: MNHNS, SASEGT. CDR3 region: CASTQGVATNQPQHF. DNA for the CDR3: TGTGCCAGCACCCAAGGGGTGGCAACCAATCAGCCCCAGCATTTT.

This rearrangement joins TRBV6-5 to TRBJ2-3, with 9 positions matching TRBD1. Per the germline V gene, CDR1 is MNHEY and CDR2 is SVGAGI. The length of the CDR3 is 14 residues. V shed 5 bases and J 3 bases; nucleotides not matched to a gene: 3. CDR3 nucleotides: TGTGCCAGCAGTGAGACAGGGGGGACAGATACGCAGTATTTT. It translates to CASSETGGTDTQYF.

Comment on this clone: The same CDR3 arises from other DNA sequences in this sample as well. The chain links TRBV7-2 to TRBJ2-5; maybe TRBD1 (6 bases). Trimming removed 2 bases at V and 5 bases at J, with 9 bases between. The V gene's germline CDR1 is SGHTA and CDR2 FQGNSA. The CDR3 contains 13 residues. CDR3 residues: CASSLHRVETQYF. In DNA, the CDR3 is TGTGCCAGCAGCTTACACAGGGTGGAGACCCAGTACTTC.

On this clone itself: The junction departs from the called germline gene at one end, perhaps through a read error. The chain joins TRBV7-7 to TRBJ2-5, with D perhaps matching TRBD1 (6 bases). The CDR3 has 16 amino acids. CDR1 SSHAT and CDR2 FNYEAQ come from the germline V gene (reference sequence). CDR3 amino acids: CASSLAPGHSQETQYF. The CDR3 DNA reads TGTGCTAGCAGCTTAGCGCCGGGACACAGCCAAGAGACCCAGTACTTC.

The gene calls are TRBV11-2 and TRBJ1-1, with 7 bases identical to TRBD1. The V and J ends lost 4 bases and 0 bases, in that order; junction bases with no gene match: 5. The germline CDR1 and CDR2 sequences are SGHAT and FQNNGV. CDR3 length: 15 amino acids. The CDR3 bases are TGTGCCAGCAGCTCCGGGACAGCTATGAACACTGAAGCTTTCTTT. Translating gives CASSSGTAMNTEAFF.

V gene TRBV10-2 combines with J gene TRBJ1-1, with 8 bases lining up with TRBD1. With V trimmed by 2 bases and J by 7 bases, 3 bases remained unmatched. The length of the CDR3 is 13 residues. CDR1 is WSHSY, CDR2 SAAADI, per germline. CDR3 in DNA: TGCGCCAGCAGTGAGACCGGGACAGGTGAAGCTTTCTTT. Amino acids: CASSETGTGEAFF.

The chain carries TRBV28 and TRBJ2-1; TRBD1 agrees at 7 bases. The ends lost 7 bases at V and 8 bases at J; junction bases unmatched: 14. The CDR3 spans 15 residues. The germline V gene encodes CDR1 MDHEN and CDR2 SYDVKM. CDR3 bases: TGTGCCAGCACTCAACTCGCGACAGGGTGGGATGAGCAGTTCTTC. This gives the protein CASTQLATGWDEQFF.

The sample holds one count of this clone. The chain is built from TRBV28 and TRBJ2-6; D is possibly TRBD2 (6 bases). CDR3 length: 16 amino acids. Trimming shortened V by 4 bases and J by 3 bases, and 13 bases separated the two germline ends. Germline CDR1 and CDR2: MDHEN and SYDVKM. CDR3 coding DNA: TGTGCCAGCAGTTCGAGGAGGGGCGTTGGGGCCAACGTCCTGACTTTC. Encoded protein: CASSSRRGVGANVLTF.

The rearrangement links TRBV28 to TRBJ2-7, with a tentative D call TRBD2 (5 bases). V was trimmed by 1 base and J by 2 bases, leaving 15 bases between them. CDR3 length: 16 amino acids. Germline assignment: CDR1 MDHEN and CDR2 SYDVKM. The CDR3 bases are TGTGCCAGCAGTTTATTGGACTTCCTTCTACCCTACGAGCAGTACGTC. Its translation: CASSLLDFLLPYEQYV.

This chain connects TRBV5-6 to TRBJ2-3; D is unclear. The CDR3 consists of 12 residues. Trimming pared 0 bases from V and 6 bases from J, leaving 5 bases between. Germline V gene data show CDR1 as SGHDT and CDR2 as YYEEEE. The CDR3 DNA reads TGTGCCAGCAGCTTGGATTCGGATACGCAGTATTTT. The encoded protein is CASSLDSDTQYF.

The chain employs TRBV5-1 and TRBJ2-5, with TRBD2 as a possible D gene (7 bases). The CDR3 totals 14 residues. The germline V and J ends were trimmed by 4 bases and 4 bases, with 14 bases remaining between them. The germline gives CDR1 SGHRS, CDR2 YFSETQ. In DNA, the CDR3 is TGCGCCAGCAGCGACCAGGGGAGGGGAGAGACCCAGTACTTC. Translating gives CASSDQGRGETQYF.

This clone occurred once. The chain links TRBV28 to TRBJ2-7; 11 bases agree with TRBD2. V lost 3 bases and J lost 3; bases outside the gene matches: 1. The CDR3 has 14 residues. The germline gives CDR1 MDHEN, CDR2 SYDVKM. The CDR3 loop reads CASSFTSGGYEQYV. For the CDR3, the DNA is TGTGCCAGCAGTTTTACTAGCGGGGGCTACGAGCAGTACGTC.

This sequence joins TRBV11-2 and TRBJ2-3; D might be TRBD2 (6 bases). Germline CDR1 and CDR2: SGHAT and FQNNGV. The CDR3 runs 14 residues. Trimming pared 5 bases from V and 4 bases from J, leaving 13 bases between. The CDR3 DNA follows: TGTGCCAGCAGCGTCCTGACTAGGGCAGATACGCAGTATTTT. This translates into CASSVLTRADTQYF.

The gene calls are TRBV7-2 and TRBJ2-3; the D is unclear. V dropped 3 bases and J dropped 2 bases, with 9 bases sitting between them. Germline assignment: CDR1 SGHTA and CDR2 FQGNSA. This CDR3 region has 14 residues. CDR3 coding DNA: TGTGCCAGCAGCTTCGGTCTACCCACAGATACGCAGTATTTT. Amino acid sequence: CASSFGLPTDTQYF. The whole variable domain, remainder taken from reference TRBV7-2 and TRBJ2-3, is GAGVSQSPSNKVTEKGKDVELRCDPISGHTALYWYRQSLGQGLEFLIYFQGNSAPDKSGLPSDRFSAERTGGSVSTLTIQRTQQEDSAVYLCASSFGLPTDTQYFGPGTRLTVL.

This clone has just one count. This sequence joins TRBV10-3 and TRBJ1-5; 10 positions match TRBD1. Germline V gives CDR1 ENHRY, CDR2 SYGVKD. There are 13 residues in the CDR3. Trimming cost V 6 bases and J 5 bases; bases outside gene matches: 1. The CDR3 DNA follows: TGTGCCATCAGCGGGACAGGGGATCAGCCCCAGCATTTT. It specifies CAISGTGDQPQHF.

This clone is a singleton in its sample. The V gene is TRBV28, the J gene TRBJ1-2, with TRBD1 identical over 7 bases. Trimming cost V 7 bases and J 7 bases; bases outside gene matches: 21. Germline V gene sequence: CDR1 MDHEN, CDR2 SYDVKM. This CDR3 has 17 residues. CDR3 in DNA: TGTGCCAGCACCTCATTCCGGGACAGCCCGATTAGGGGTGGCTACACCTTC. The encoded protein is CASTSFRDSPIRGGYTF.